This note documents a single TCR beta chain sequence. Its specificity is not known. The time point: baseline pretreatment blood. Treatment specified: 15 Gy SBRT to primary tumor, nephrectomy 4 weeks later. The tumor was a clear cell renal cell carcinoma. The entry originates in a study of radiation and T cells in renal cell carcinoma. On the study more broadly: Nephrectomy followed 15 Gy stereotactic body radiation by 4 weeks.

Libraries were prepared by immunoSEQ multiplex PCR; TCRdb keeps only in-frame clonotypes and omits some of them. The sample lists approximately 63,000 clones; over 70% were seen once. The study's findings and limits: Without pretreatment biopsies, baseline tumor clonotype presence was undetermined. From baseline, blood top tumor clonotypes peaked at 2 weeks post-radiation.

This CDR3 comprises 17 residues. The V gene end was trimmed by 2 bases and the J gene end by 1 base; junction bases not matched to a gene: 6. The germline V gene encodes CDR1 SGHAT and CDR2 FQNNGV. This receptor was taken from a man in his 60s with renal cell carcinoma. The specimen comprised blood, sampled from a patient whose treatment included radiotherapy and nephrectomy. The chain uses TRBV11-2 and TRBJ2-3; 10 bases are a match to TRBD2. The DNA of the CDR3 is TGTGCCAGCAGCTTACCCGGGACTAGCGCCGGCACAGATACGCAGTATTTT. Its translation is CASSLPGTSAGTDTQYF.